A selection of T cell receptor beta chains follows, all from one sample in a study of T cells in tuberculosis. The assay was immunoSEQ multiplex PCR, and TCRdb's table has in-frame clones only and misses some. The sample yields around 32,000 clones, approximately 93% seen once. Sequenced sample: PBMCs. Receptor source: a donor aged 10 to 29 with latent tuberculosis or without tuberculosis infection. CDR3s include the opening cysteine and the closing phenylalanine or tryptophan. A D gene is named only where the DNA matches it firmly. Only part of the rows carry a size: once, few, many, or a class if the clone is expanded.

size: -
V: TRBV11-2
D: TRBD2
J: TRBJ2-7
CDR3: CASTFTGLGLAGGHEQYF
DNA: TGTGCCAGCACCTTTACAGGACTCGGACTAGCGGGAGGTCACGAGCAGTACTTC

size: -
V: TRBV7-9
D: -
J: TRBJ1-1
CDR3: CASSHPTGLNTEAFF
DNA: TGTGCCAGCAGCCACCCCACAGGCCTGAACACTGAAGCTTTCTTT

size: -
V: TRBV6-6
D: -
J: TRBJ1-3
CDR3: CASSYSPEGNTIYF
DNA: TGTGCCAGCAGTTACTCTCCGGAGGGAAACACCATATATTTT

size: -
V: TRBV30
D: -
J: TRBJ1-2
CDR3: CAWTSEQGPGYGYTF
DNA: TGTGCCTGGACGTCTGAACAGGGTCCTGGCTATGGCTACACCTTC

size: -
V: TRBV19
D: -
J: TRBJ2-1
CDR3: CASSQQRVNEQFF
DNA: TGTGCCAGTTCCCAGCAGAGGGTCAATGAGCAGTTCTTC

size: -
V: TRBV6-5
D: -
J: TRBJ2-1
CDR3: CASRYSKYYPNEQFF
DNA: TGTGCCAGCAGGTACTCCAAATACTACCCCAATGAGCAGTTCTTC

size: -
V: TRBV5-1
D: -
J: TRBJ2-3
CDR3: CASARDTDTQYF
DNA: TGCGCCAGCGCCCGGGACACAGATACGCAGTATTTT

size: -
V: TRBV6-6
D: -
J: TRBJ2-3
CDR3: CATGSRDSGTDTQYF
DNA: TGTGCCACGGGGAGCCGGGACTCTGGCACAGATACGCAGTATTTT

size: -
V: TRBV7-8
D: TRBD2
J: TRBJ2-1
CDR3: CASSSRLAGMNEQFF
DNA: TGTGCCAGCAGCTCCAGACTAGCGGGAATGAATGAGCAGTTCTTC

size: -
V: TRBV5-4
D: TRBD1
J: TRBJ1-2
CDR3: CASSRDRGDYGYTF
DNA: TGTGCCAGCAGCCGCGACAGGGGTGACTATGGCTACACCTTC

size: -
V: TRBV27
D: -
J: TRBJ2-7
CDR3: CASSFLSTSYEQYF
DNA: TGTGCCAGCAGTTTCCTAAGCACCTCCTACGAGCAGTACTTC

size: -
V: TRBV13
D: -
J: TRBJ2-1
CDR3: CASSTRNEQFF
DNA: TGTGCCAGCTCTACTCGCAATGAGCAGTTCTTC

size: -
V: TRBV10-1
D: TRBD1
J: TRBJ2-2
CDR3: CASTGQLNTGELFF
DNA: TGCGCCAGCACGGGACAGTTGAACACCGGGGAGCTGTTTTTT

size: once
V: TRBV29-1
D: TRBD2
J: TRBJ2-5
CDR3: CSVLAGETQYF
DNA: TGCAGCGTCTTAGCGGGAGAGACCCAGTACTTC

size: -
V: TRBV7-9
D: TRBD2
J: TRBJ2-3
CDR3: CASSLATSGSGDTQYF
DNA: TGTGCCAGCAGCTTGGCGACTAGCGGGAGCGGAGATACGCAGTATTTT

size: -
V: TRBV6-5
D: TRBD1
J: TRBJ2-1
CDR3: CASSYSKGAPYNEQFF
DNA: TGTGCCAGCAGTTACTCGAAGGGGGCCCCCTACAATGAGCAGTTCTTC

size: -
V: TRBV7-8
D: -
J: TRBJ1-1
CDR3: CASSLDWQGEAFF
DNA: TGTGCCAGCAGCTTAGATTGGCAGGGGGAAGCTTTCTTT